This TCR beta chain is from a study of blood T cell repertoires in COVID-19 (dated by TCRdb to 2019 to 2021). Some background on the complete study: Samples covering the acute and convalescent phases of COVID-19 were provided by collaborators in the United States, Italy and Spain. Where HLA class I and class II types were available, the types were taken from metadata supplied by the sample provider, not from assay-based typing. Subjects who had been exposed to COVID-19, were actively infected with it, or had recovered from it provided the deeply sampled blood TCRbeta repertoires that made up the dataset. Samples came from the ongoing ImmuneRACE study (first 160 participants) plus 1,254 subjects from 6 global collaborators. The prospective study material was composed of cDNA or gDNA derived from T cells, B-cell-depleted T cells, or PBMCs. A freely available public database, intended as a resource for researchers studying the immune response to SARS-CoV-2, is where the repertoires were released. Nearly every sample came with metadata listing a de-identified subject ID, COVID-19 status, age in years and sex.

Whole blood was collected in K2EDTA tubes by collaborating institutions according to the institutions' own protocols. For TCRbeta analysis, collaborator samples were shipped as frozen whole blood, as isolated PBMCs, or as DNA extracted from either sample type. The immunoSEQ Assay, a bias-controlled multiplex PCR, was used to amplify TCRbeta CDR3 regions from genomic DNA. The authors' analysis ran thus. The number of nucleated cells in each sample was estimated by amplification of reference gene primers within the assay. Sequence reads were collapsed and filtered to measure the absolute abundance of every unique TCRbeta CDR3 rearrangement. For each sample, productive Simpson clonality was calculated as the square root of Simpson's diversity index over productive rearrangements. TCRdb stores this immuneACCESS table with in-frame sequences only. Part of the clones is absent; in the studies checked, under half of the shortfall reflects unresolved V genes, and no reason is known for the rest. From that table come the V and J calls and clone size; the DNA was used to work out D and trimming. The sample records over 35,000 clones, around 79% of which are singletons. The top ten hold 20% to 30% of the sample.

What the research found in general, with its limitations: The amount of clinical and demographic metadata varied by source and participant and was provided uncurated.

Note on this clone: Its antigen is currently not known. No base quality information exists; no much larger clone differs at one position.

Trimming at the junction amounts to 1 base on V and 4 bases on J, and the germline ends lie 4 bases apart. The CDR3 goes from the cysteine to the phenylalanine over 13 residues. Just CDR3 DNA is preserved here, 39 bases in frame from base 1. Looking up the germline V gene (reference sequence) yields CDR1 LGHDT and CDR2 YNNKEL. This chain is built from TRBV3-1 (or the pseudogene TRBV3-2) and TRBJ2-2, with no confidently assigned D gene. The sequenced material came from peripheral blood. The source is a man aged 70-80 years with acute or convalescent COVID-19. The CDR3 has the sequence CASSQVITGELFF. The base sequence is TGTGCCAGCAGCCAAGTAATCACCGGGGAGCTGTTTTTT.